The entry that follows covers one T cell receptor (beta chain) sequence. What it recognizes is unknown. V lost 6 bases, J lost 0 bases, and 8 bases lay in between. The CDR3 has 14 residues. Looked up from germline, CDR1 is SNHLY and CDR2 is FYNNEI. Amplification used 60 Vbeta primers and 13 Jbeta primers. The assay was immunoSEQ multiplex PCR, and TCRdb's table has in-frame clones only and misses some. The data contain 150,000 to 200,000 clones, approximately 78% of them seen just once; the ten biggest clones take up about 1.8%. These data belong to a study of cytomegalovirus exposure and HLA in healthy donors. Looking at the study overall: Of the donors genotyped, some 400 in all, about 80% fell in the Caucasian-associated ancestry cluster.

Points from the study as a whole: The listing of fewer than 200 TCR beta chains classed them as cytomegalovirus-associated.

The chain uses TRBV2 and TRBJ1-4; D remains unclear. The sequence derives from a woman aged 18-30 years in good health and CMV-seronegative. Sample: PBMCs. CDR3 protein: CASRAETTNEKLFF. Here the CDR3 DNA reads TGTGCCAGCAGGGCGGAGACAACTAATGAAAAACTGTTTTTT. Combining the CDR3 with reference TRBV2 and TRBJ1-4 gives the whole variable domain EPEVTQTPSHQVTQMGQEVILRCVPISNHLYFYWYRQILGQKVEFLVSFYNNEISEKSEIFDDQFSVERPDGSNFTLKIRSTKLEDSAMYFCASRAETTNEKLFFGSGTQLSVL.